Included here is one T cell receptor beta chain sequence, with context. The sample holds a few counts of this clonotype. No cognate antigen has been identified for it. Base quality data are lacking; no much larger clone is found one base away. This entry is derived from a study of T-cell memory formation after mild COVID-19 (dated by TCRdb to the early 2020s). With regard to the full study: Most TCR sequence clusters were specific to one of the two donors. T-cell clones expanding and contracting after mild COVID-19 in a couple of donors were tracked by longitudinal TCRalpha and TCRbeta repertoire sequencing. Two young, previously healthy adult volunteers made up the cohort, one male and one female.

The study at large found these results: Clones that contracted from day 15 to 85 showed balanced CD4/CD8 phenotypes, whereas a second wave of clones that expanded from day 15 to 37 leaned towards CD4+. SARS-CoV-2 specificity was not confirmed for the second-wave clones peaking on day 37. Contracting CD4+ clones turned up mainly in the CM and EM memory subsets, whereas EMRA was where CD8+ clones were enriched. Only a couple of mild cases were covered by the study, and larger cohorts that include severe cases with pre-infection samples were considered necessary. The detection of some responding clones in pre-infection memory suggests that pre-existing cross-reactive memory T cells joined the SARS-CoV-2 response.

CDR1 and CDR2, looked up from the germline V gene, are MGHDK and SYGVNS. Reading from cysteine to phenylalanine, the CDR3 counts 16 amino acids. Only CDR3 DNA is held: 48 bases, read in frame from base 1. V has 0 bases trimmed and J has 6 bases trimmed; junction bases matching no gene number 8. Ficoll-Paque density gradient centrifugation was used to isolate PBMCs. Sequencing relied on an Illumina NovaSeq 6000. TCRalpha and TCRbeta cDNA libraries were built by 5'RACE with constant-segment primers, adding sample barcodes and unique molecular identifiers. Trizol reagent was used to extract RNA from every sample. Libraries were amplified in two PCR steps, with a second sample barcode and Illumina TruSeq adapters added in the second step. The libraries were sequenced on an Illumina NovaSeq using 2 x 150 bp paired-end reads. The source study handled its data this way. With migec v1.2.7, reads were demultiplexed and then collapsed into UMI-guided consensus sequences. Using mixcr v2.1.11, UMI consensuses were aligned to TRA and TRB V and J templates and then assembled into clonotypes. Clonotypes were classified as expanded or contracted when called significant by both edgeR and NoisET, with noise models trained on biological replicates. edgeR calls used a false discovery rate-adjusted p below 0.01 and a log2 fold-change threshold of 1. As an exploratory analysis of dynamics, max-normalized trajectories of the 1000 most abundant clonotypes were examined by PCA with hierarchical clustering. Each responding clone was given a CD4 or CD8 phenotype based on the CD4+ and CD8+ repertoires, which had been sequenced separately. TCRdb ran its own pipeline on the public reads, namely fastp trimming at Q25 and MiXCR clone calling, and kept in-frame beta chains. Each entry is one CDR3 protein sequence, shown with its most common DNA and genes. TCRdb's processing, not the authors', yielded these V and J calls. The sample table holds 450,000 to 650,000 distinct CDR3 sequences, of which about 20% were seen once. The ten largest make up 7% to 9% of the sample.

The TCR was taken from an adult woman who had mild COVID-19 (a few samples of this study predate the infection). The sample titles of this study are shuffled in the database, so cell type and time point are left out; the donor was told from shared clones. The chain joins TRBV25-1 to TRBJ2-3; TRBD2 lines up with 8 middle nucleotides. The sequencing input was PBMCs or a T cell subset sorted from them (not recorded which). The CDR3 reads CASSEYPGLASDTQYF. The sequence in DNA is TGTGCCAGCAGTGAATATCCCGGACTAGCCTCGGATACGCAGTATTTT.